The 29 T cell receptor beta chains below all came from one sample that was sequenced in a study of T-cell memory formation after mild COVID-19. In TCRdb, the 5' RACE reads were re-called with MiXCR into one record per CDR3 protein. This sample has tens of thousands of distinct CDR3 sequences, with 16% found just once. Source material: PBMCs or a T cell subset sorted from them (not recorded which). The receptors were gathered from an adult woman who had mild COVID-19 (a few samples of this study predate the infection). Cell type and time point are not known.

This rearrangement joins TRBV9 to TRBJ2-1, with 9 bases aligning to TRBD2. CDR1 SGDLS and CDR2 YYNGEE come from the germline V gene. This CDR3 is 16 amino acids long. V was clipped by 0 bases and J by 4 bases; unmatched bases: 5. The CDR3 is CASSVVASGAYNEQFF. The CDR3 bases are TGTGCCAGCAGCGTAGTGGCTAGCGGGGCGTACAATGAGCAGTTCTTC. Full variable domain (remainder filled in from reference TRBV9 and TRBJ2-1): DSGVTQTPKHLITATGQRVTLRCSPRSGDLSVYWYQQSLDQGLQFLIQYYNGEERAKGNILERFSAQQFPDLHSELNLSSLELGDSALYFCASSVVASGAYNEQFFGPGTRLTVL.

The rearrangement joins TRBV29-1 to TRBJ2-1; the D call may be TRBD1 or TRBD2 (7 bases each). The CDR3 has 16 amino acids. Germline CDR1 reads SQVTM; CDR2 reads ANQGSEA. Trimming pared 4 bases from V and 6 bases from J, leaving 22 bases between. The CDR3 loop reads CSVGDRAGVLGNEQFF. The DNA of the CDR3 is TGCAGCGTTGGTGACAGGGCGGGAGTTTTAGGCAATGAGCAGTTCTTC.

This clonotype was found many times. CDR3 bases: TGCAGCGTTTCAACGGGACACCTCTACAATGAGCAGTTCTTC. It is translated as CSVSTGHLYNEQFF. The chain couples TRBV29-1 to TRBJ2-1, with D possibly matching TRBD1 (6 bases). The CDR3 loop spans 14 amino acids. Trimming removed 5 bases from V and 3 bases from J, with 14 bases in between. The V gene's germline CDR1 is SQVTM and CDR2 ANQGSEA.

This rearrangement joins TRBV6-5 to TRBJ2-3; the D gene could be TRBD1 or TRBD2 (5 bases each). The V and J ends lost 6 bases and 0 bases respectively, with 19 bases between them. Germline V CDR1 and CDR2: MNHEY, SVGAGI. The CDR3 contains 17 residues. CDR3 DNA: TGTGCCAGCAGGAACTTTCCCTTGGGACGGAGCACAGATACGCAGTATTTT. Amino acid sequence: CASRNFPLGRSTDTQYF.

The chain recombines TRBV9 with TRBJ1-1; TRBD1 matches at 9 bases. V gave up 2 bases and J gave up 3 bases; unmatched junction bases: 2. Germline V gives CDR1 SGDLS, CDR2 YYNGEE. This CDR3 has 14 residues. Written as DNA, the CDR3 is TGTGCCAGCAGCGTTGGACAGGGGTACACTGAAGCTTTCTTT. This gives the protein CASSVGQGYTEAFF.

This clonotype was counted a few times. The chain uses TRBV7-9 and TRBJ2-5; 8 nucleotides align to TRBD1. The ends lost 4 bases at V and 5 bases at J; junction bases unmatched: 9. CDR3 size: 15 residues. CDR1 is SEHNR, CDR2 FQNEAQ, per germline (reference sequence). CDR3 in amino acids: CASSSTGESWETQYF. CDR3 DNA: TGTGCCAGCAGCTCGACAGGGGAGTCGTGGGAGACCCAGTACTTC.

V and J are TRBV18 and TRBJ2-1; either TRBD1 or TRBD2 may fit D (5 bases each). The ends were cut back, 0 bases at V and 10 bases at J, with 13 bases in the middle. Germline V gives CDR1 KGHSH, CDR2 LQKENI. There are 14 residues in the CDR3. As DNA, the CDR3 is TGTGCCAGCTCACCACCGGGAAGGGGCGGGGAGCAGTTCTTC. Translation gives CASSPPGRGGEQFF.

CDR3 region: CASSVDSGGVTDTQYF. Written as DNA, the CDR3 is TGTGCCAGCAGCGTAGATAGCGGGGGGGTTACAGATACGCAGTATTTT. This chain joins TRBV9 and TRBJ2-3, with 11 bases matching TRBD2. CDR3 length equals 16 residues. The V and J ends lost 0 bases and 3 bases, in that order; junction bases with no gene match: 3. CDR1 and CDR2 from the germline V gene are SGDLS and YYNGEE.

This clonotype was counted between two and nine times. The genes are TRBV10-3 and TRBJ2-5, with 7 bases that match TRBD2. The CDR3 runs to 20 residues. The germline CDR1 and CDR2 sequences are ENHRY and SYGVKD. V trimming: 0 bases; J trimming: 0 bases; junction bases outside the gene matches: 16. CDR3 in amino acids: CAISESVAGVWAADQETQYF. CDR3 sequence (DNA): TGTGCCATCAGTGAGTCTGTAGCGGGCGTATGGGCGGCCGACCAAGAGACCCAGTACTTC.

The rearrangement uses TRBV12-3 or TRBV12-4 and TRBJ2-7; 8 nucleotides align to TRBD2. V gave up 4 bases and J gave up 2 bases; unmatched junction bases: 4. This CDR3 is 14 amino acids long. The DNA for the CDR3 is TGTGCCAGCAGTTCGAGCGGGAGAACCTACGAGCAGTACTTC. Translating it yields CASSSSGRTYEQYF.

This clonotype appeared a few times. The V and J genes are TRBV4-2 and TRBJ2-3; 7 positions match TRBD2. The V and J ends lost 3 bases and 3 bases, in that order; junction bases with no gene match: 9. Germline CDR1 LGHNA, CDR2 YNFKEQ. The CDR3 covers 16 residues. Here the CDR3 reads CASSQGGQGGTDTQYF. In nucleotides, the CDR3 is TGTGCCAGCAGCCAGGGAGGGCAGGGAGGGACAGATACGCAGTATTTT.

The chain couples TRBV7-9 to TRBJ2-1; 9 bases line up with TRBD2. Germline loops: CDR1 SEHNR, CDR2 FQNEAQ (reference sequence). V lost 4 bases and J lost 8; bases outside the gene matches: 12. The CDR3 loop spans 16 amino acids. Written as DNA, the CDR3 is TGTGCCAGCAGCTCCGTAAGCGGGAGGAGAGGGGATGAGCAGTTCTTC. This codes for CASSSVSGRRGDEQFF.

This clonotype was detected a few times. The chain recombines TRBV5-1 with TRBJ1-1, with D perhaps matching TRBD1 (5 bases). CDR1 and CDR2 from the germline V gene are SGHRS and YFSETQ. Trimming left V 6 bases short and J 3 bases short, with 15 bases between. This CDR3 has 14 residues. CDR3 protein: CASNPGMLDTEAFF. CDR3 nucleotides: TGCGCCAGCAATCCAGGGATGCTGGACACTGAAGCTTTCTTT.

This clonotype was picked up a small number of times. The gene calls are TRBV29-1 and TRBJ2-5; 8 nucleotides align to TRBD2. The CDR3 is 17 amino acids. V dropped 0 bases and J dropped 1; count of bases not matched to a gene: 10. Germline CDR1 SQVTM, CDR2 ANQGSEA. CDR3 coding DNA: TGCAGCGTTGAAGATGGGACGGAGAGCGGGAGCCAAGAGACCCAGTACTTC. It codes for CSVEDGTESGSQETQYF.

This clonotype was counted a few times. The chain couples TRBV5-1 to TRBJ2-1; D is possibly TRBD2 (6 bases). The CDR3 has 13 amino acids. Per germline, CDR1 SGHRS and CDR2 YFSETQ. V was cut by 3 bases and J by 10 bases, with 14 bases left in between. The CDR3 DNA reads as TGCGCCAGCAGCTGGGGGGACCGGTGGGAGCAGTTCTTC. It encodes CASSWGDRWEQFF. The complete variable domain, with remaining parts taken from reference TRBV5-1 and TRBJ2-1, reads KAGVTQTPRYLIKTRGQQVTLSCSPISGHRSVSWYQQTPGQGLQFLFEYFSETQRNKGNFPGRFSGRQFSNSRSEMNVSTLELGDSALYLCASSWGDRWEQFFGPGTRLTVL.

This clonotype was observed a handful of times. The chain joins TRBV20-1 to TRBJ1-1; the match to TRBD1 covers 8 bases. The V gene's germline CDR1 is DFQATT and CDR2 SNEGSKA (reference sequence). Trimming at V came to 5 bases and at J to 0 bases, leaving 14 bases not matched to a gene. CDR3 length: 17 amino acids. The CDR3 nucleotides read TGCAGTGCTCAGGACAGGGTTCGAGGGGGTATGAACACTGAAGCTTTCTTT. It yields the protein CSAQDRVRGGMNTEAFF.

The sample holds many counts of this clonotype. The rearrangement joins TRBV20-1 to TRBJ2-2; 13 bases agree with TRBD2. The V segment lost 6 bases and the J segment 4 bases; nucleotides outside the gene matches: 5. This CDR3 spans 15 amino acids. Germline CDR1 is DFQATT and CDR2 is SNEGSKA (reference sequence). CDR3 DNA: TGCAGTGCAAAGACTAGCGGGGGGCTCACCGGGGAGCTGTTTTTT. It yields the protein CSAKTSGGLTGELFF.

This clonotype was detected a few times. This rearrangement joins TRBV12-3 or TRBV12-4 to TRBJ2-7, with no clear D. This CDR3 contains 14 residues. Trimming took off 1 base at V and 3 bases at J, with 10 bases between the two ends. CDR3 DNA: TGTGCCAGCAGTTTAGGGATCCTGAGCTACGAGCAGTACTTC. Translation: CASSLGILSYEQYF.

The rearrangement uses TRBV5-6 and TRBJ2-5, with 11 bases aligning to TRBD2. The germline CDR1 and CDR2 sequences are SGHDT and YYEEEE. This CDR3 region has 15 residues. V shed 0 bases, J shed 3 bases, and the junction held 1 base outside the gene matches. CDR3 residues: CASSLVLAGEETQYF. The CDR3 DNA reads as TGTGCCAGCAGCTTGGTACTAGCGGGAGAAGAGACCCAGTACTTC.

Written as DNA, the CDR3 is TGTGCCTGGAGTCGCCTAAGGACAGATACGCAGTATTTT. Protein: CAWSRLRTDTQYF. This sequence joins TRBV30 and TRBJ2-3; D is ambiguous. The length of the CDR3 is 13 residues. The germline gives CDR1 GTSNPN, CDR2 SVGIG (reference sequence). The V end lost 2 bases, the J end lost 3 bases, and 9 bases lay between the germline ends.

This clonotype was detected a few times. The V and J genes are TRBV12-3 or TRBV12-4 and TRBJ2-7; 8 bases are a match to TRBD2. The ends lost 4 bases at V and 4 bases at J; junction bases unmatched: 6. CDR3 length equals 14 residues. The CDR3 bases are TGTGCCAGCAGTTACGGGGGGGAGGTTTACGAGCAGTACTTC. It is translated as CASSYGGEVYEQYF.

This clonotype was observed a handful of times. DNA of the CDR3: TGTGCCAGCAGTCTCCAGGGGAGGGGAGAGACCCAGTACTTC. Its protein product is CASSLQGRGETQYF. The chain uses TRBV27 and TRBJ2-5; D is possibly TRBD2 (7 bases). The CDR3 runs 14 residues. The V gene lost 5 bases and the J gene lost 4 bases, with 14 bases spanning the gap. Germline V CDR1 and CDR2: MNHEY, SMNVEV (reference sequence).

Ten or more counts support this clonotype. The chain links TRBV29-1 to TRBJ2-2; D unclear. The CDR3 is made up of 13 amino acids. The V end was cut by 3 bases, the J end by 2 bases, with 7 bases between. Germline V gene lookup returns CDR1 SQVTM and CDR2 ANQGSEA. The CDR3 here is CSVEAINTGELFF. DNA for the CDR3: TGCAGCGTTGAGGCCATCAACACCGGGGAGCTGTTTTTT.

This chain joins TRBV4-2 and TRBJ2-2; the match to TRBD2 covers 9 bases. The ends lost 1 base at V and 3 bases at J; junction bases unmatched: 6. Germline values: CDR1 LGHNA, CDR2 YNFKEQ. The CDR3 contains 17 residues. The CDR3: CASSQVGLALDTGELFF. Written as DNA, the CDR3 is TGTGCCAGCAGCCAAGTAGGACTAGCGTTAGACACCGGGGAGCTGTTTTTT.

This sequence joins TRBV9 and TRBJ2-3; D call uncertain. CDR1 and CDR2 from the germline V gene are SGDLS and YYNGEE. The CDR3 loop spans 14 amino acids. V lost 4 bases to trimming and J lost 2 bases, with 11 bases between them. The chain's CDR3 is CASSPDRYTDTQYF. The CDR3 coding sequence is TGTGCCAGCAGCCCCGACCGCTACACAGATACGCAGTATTTT.

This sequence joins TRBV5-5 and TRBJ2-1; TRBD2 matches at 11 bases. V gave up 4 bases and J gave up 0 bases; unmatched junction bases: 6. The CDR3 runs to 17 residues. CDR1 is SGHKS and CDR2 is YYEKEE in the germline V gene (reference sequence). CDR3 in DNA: TGTGCCAGCAGCCCAGGGACTAGCGGTAACTCCTACAATGAGCAGTTCTTC. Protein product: CASSPGTSGNSYNEQFF.

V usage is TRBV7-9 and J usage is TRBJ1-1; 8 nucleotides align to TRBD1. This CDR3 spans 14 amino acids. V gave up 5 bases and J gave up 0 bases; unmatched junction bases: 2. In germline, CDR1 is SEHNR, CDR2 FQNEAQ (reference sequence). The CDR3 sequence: CASSRQGMNTEAFF. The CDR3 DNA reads TGTGCCAGCAGCCGACAGGGGATGAACACTGAAGCTTTCTTT.

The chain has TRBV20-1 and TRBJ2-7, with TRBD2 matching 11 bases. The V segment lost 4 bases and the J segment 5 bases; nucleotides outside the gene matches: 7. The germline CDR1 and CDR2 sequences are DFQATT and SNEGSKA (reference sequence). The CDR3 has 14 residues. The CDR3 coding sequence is TGCAGTGCTACCGGGACTAGCGGCGGCAACGAGCAGTACTTC. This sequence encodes CSATGTSGGNEQYF.

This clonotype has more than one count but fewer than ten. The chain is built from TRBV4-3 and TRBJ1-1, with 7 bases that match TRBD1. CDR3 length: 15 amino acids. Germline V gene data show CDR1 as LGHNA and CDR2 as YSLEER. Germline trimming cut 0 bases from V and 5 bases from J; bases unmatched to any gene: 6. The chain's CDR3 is CASSQDAGGDTEAFF. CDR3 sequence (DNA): TGCGCCAGCAGCCAAGATGCAGGGGGGGATACTGAAGCTTTCTTT.